The 7 T cell receptor beta chains given below trace back to one sample, sequenced in a study of blood T cells in healthy people across ages. Next came a second PCR, run for about 6 to 12 cycles, which used a sample-barcoded 5' primer along with a J-beta primer mix. TCRdb redid the calling of the 5' RACE reads with MiXCR, one entry per CDR3 protein. The table records around 870,000 distinct CDR3 sequences, 25% to 30% of them present only once. The specimen was blood. The receptors shown here come from a woman over 75 in good health.

A note on this clonotype: This may arise from a read error, as a much more abundant clone is one base away. This rearrangement joins TRBV12-3 or TRBV12-4 to TRBJ2-7, with 7 bases fitting TRBD2. The junction had 5 bases not matched to a gene; V was cut back by 3 bases and J by 0 bases. The CDR3 is 15 residues long. DNA for the CDR3: TGTGCCAGCAGTTTCGGGGGGTTCTGCTCCTACGAGCAGTACTTC. This translates into CASSFGGFCSYEQYF.

This clonotype was seen only once. The V and J genes are TRBV13 and TRBJ2-3, with 8 positions matching TRBD2. The CDR3 runs 16 residues. The V segment lost 5 bases and the J segment 2 bases; nucleotides outside the gene matches: 9. Germline V gives CDR1 PRHDT, CDR2 FYEKMQ (reference sequence). In nucleotides, the CDR3 is TGTGCCAGCAGCGGCGGGCGGGGGGTCCTCACAGATACGCAGTATTTT. Its protein is CASSGGRGVLTDTQYF.

This clonotype was detected ten times or more. DNA for the CDR3: TGCGCCAGCAGCTGGACTAGCGGGGGGGTAGAGACCCAGTACTTC. Residues: CASSWTSGGVETQYF. J is TRBJ2-5 and V is TRBV5-1; 15 bases agree with TRBD2. The CDR3 loop spans 15 amino acids. Losses at the gene ends were 3 bases for V and 4 bases for J; bases not matched to a gene: 1. CDR1 and CDR2 (germline): SGHRS, YFSETQ.

Ten or more counts support this clonotype. The CDR3 region is CSARDNRARNQPQHF. In nucleotides, the CDR3 is TGCAGTGCTAGAGACAACAGGGCAAGGAATCAGCCCCAGCATTTT. The chain carries TRBV20-1 and TRBJ1-5; possibly TRBD1 for D (6 bases). V lost 0 bases, J lost 4 bases, and 13 bases lay in between. The CDR3 loop spans 15 amino acids. CDR1 is DFQATT and CDR2 is SNEGSKA in the germline V gene (reference sequence).

The table lists this clonotype with many counts. V and J are TRBV20-1 and TRBJ2-1; possibly TRBD2 for D (6 bases). V gave up 6 bases and J gave up 3 bases, with 15 bases separating them. The CDR3 is 14 residues long. Germline lookup yields CDR1 DFQATT and CDR2 SNEGSKA (reference sequence). As DNA, the CDR3 is TGCAGTGCCCCTACATGGGGGGACTACAATGAGCAGTTCTTC. Translation: CSAPTWGDYNEQFF.

This clonotype showed up many times. The chain is built from TRBV14 and TRBJ2-4; D call uncertain. The V end was cut by 5 bases, the J end by 4 bases, with 15 bases between. The CDR3 length is 15 residues. CDR1 and CDR2 (germline): SGHDN, FVKESK. Written as DNA, the CDR3 is TGTGCCAGCAGCTGGGGTGTGGGATCAAAAAACATTCAGTACTTC. Residues: CASSWGVGSKNIQYF. The whole variable domain, remainder taken from reference TRBV14 and TRBJ2-4, is EAGVTQFPSHSVIEKGQTVTLRCDPISGHDNLYWYRRVMGKEIKFLLHFVKESKQDESGMPNNRFLAERTGGTYSTLKVQPAELEDSGVYFCASSWGVGSKNIQYFGAGTRLSVL.

This clonotype came up many times. The V and J genes are TRBV9 and TRBJ2-1; D remains ambiguous. This CDR3 comprises 15 residues. CDR1 is SGDLS, CDR2 YYNGEE, per germline. V was clipped by 0 bases and J by 0 bases, with 7 bases between them. CDR3 protein: CASSVDGNSYNEQFF. The DNA for the CDR3 is TGTGCCAGCAGCGTAGATGGGAACTCCTACAATGAGCAGTTCTTC. Looking up the rest from reference TRBV9 and TRBJ2-1 gives the full variable domain: DSGVTQTPKHLITATGQRVTLRCSPRSGDLSVYWYQQSLDQGLQFLIQYYNGEERAKGNILERFSAQQFPDLHSELNLSSLELGDSALYFCASSVDGNSYNEQFFGPGTRLTVL.